These 22 T cell receptor beta chains came from one sample sequenced in a study of preoperative IRX-2 immunotherapy in early breast cancer. Indicated treatment: preoperative locoregional IRX-2 cytokine immunotherapy. The data were produced by immunoSEQ multiplex PCR, yet TCRdb's version contains in-frame clones alone and is incomplete. The sample includes 24,000 or so clones, 65% to 85% of them seen just once. Sequencing was performed on lymph node tissue, taken before IRX-2 immunotherapy. The receptors originated from a human donor with breast cancer.

The V gene is TRBV7-1, the J gene TRBJ1-2, with 8 positions matching TRBD1. TRBV7-1 is labeled an ORF, and its function is uncertain. This CDR3 comprises 13 residues. V was pared by 8 bases and J by 4 bases, with 6 bases of the junction left unmatched. CDR3 sequence: CASARQGTYGYTF. The DNA for the CDR3 is TGTGCCAGCGCCCGACAGGGGACCTATGGCTACACCTTC.

Regarding this clone: The junction does not match germline at one end; this may be a read error. The rearrangement joins TRBV6-8 to TRBJ2-5, with 9 bases identical to TRBD1. From germline, CDR1 is MNHGY and CDR2 SAAAGT. The CDR3 extends over 14 amino acids. Here the CDR3 DNA reads TGTGCCATCAGTGGACAGGGGAGGGAAGAGACCCAGTACTTC. This translates into CAISGQGREETQYF.

CDR3 coding DNA: TGTGCCAGCAGCTTGGACCCGGGGGGCCAATTCAGCCCCCTCCACTTT. Its translation is CASSLDPGGQFSPLHF. The chain has TRBV7-6 and TRBJ1-6; D perhaps matches TRBD1 (6 bases). CDR3 size: 16 residues. V lost 3 bases to trimming and J lost 13 bases, with 22 bases between them. Per germline, CDR1 SGHVS and CDR2 FNYEAQ.

The chain combines TRBV19 with TRBJ1-1; 7 bases line up with TRBD1. V lost 6 bases, J lost 3 bases, and 4 bases stayed unmatched. CDR3 size: 13 residues. In germline, CDR1 is LNHDA, CDR2 SQIVND (reference sequence). The CDR3 region has the DNA TGTGCCAGTAGCAGACAGGGATACACTGAAGCTTTCTTT. As protein: CASSRQGYTEAFF.

The chain uses TRBV19 and TRBJ1-5, with D unclear. Trimming left V 10 bases short and J 1 base short, with 17 bases between. The CDR3 has 15 amino acids. Germline lookup yields CDR1 LNHDA and CDR2 SQIVND (reference sequence). The CDR3 loop is CATNLGLGSNQPQHF. In DNA, the CDR3 is TGTGCCACCAACCTTGGACTCGGCAGCAATCAGCCCCAGCATTTT.

V usage is TRBV5-1 and J usage is TRBJ1-6; D gene unclear. This CDR3 has 18 residues. Trimming took 3 bases from V and 0 from J, leaving 16 bases between them. The germline gives CDR1 SGHRS, CDR2 YFSETQ. The CDR3 DNA follows: TGCGCCAGCAGCTCTCTGGAGGGTTCGAGCTCCTATAATTCACCCCTCCACTTT. It yields the protein CASSSLEGSSSYNSPLHF.

CDR3 DNA: TGCGCCAGCAGCTTGGGGACAGTGGAAGAAAAACTGTTTTTT. Residues: CASSLGTVEEKLFF. The rearrangement uses TRBV5-1 and TRBJ1-4; a weak D match, TRBD1 (6 bases). The CDR3 length is 14 residues. The V end was cut by 0 bases, the J end by 8 bases, with 11 bases between. Germline V gene lookup returns CDR1 SGHRS and CDR2 YFSETQ.

The chain combines TRBV28 with TRBJ2-7; weak D call: TRBD2 (6 bases). The V gene's germline CDR1 is MDHEN and CDR2 SYDVKM. Trimming shortened V by 6 bases and J by 6 bases, and 18 bases separated the two germline ends. This CDR3 region has 14 residues. The CDR3 here is CASRPGERRGEQYF. CDR3 nucleotide sequence: TGTGCCAGCAGACCGGGGGAGAGGAGGGGCGAGCAGTACTTC.

The chain carries TRBV6-8 and TRBJ1-1, with D possibly TRBD1 on 6 matching bases. The CDR3 is made up of 18 amino acids. The V gene's germline CDR1 is MNHGY and CDR2 SAAAGT. Trimming shortened V by 0 bases and J by 1 base, and 18 bases separated the two germline ends. CDR3 DNA sequence: TGTGCCAGCAGTTACTCGGTACTTCAGGGACAACCGAACACTGAAGCTTTCTTT. Its protein product is CASSYSVLQGQPNTEAFF.

This clone was seen once. The rearrangement links TRBV19 to TRBJ1-5; tentatively, D is TRBD1 (6 bases). This CDR3 spans 13 amino acids. Trimming removed 4 bases from V and 5 bases from J, with 9 bases in between. CDR1 and CDR2 from the germline V gene are LNHDA and SQIVND (reference sequence). DNA of the CDR3: TGTGCCAGTAGTACGGGGGGCTATCAGCCCCAGCATTTT. It codes for CASSTGGYQPQHF. The full variable domain, in which reference TRBV19 and TRBJ1-5 provide the parts outside the CDR3, is DGGITQSPKYLFRKEGQNVTLSCEQNLNHDAMYWYRQDPGQGLRLIYYSQIVNDFQKGDIAEGYSVSREKKESFPLTVTSAQKNPTAFYLCASSTGGYQPQHFGDGTRLSIL.

The rearrangement links TRBV19 to TRBJ2-5, with 10 bases identical to TRBD1. Germline assignment: CDR1 LNHDA and CDR2 SQIVND (reference sequence). The CDR3 spans 16 residues. The V segment lost 4 bases and the J segment 2 bases; nucleotides outside the gene matches: 7. The CDR3 bases are TGTGCCAGTAGTACCGGGACAGGGGCCGAACAAGAGACCCAGTACTTC. Its translation is CASSTGTGAEQETQYF.

V and J are TRBV6-8 and TRBJ1-6; 9 bases are a match to TRBD1. CDR1 MNHGY and CDR2 SAAAGT come from the germline V gene. V gave up 6 bases and J gave up 9 bases; unmatched junction bases: 9. The CDR3 is 15 amino acids. The CDR3 DNA reads TGTGCCAGCAGGGAACAGGGGGCGCGGGGTTCACCCCTCCACTTT. Translating it yields CASREQGARGSPLHF.

This clone was seen only once. V usage is TRBV10-2 and J usage is TRBJ1-5; TRBD1 agrees at 10 bases. The CDR3 sequence is 16 residues long. With 6 bases clipped from V and 6 bases from J, the junction kept 11 bases outside the gene matches. From germline, CDR1 is WSHSY and CDR2 SAAADI. CDR3 DNA: TGCGCCAGCAGAGACCAAGGAGGGACAGGGGTTCAGCCCCAGCATTTT. Its protein is CASRDQGGTGVQPQHF.

This clone appeared once. The chain is built from TRBV18 and TRBJ1-1, with TRBD1 identical over 7 bases. The CDR3 has 12 amino acids. The trim removed 4 bases at V and 9 bases at J, leaving 5 bases unmatched. The germline V gene encodes CDR1 KGHSH and CDR2 LQKENI. In DNA, the CDR3 is TGTGCCAGCTCACAGGAGGGGGCTCAAGCTTTCTTT. Protein: CASSQEGAQAFF. The whole variable domain, remainder taken from reference TRBV18 and TRBJ1-1, is NAGVMQNPRHLVRRRGQEARLRCSPMKGHSHVYWYRQLPEEGLKFMVYLQKENIIDESGMPKERFSAEFPKEGPSILRIQQVVRGDSAAYFCASSQEGAQAFFGQGTRLTVV.

V gene TRBV19 combines with J gene TRBJ2-3; D remains unclear. The germline CDR1 and CDR2 sequences are LNHDA and SQIVND (reference sequence). The CDR3 runs 14 residues. V lost 3 bases to trimming and J lost 2 bases, with 9 bases between them. The CDR3 is CASSMARLTDTQYF. As DNA, the CDR3 is TGTGCCAGTAGTATGGCACGCCTCACAGATACGCAGTATTTT.

The CDR3 here is CASSSGGSWSSYNSPLHF. The CDR3 nucleotides read TGTGCCAGCAGCAGCGGGGGGTCATGGAGCTCCTATAATTCACCCCTCCACTTT. The chain employs TRBV6-8 and TRBJ1-6; possibly TRBD1 for D (5 bases). The CDR3 has 18 residues. In germline, CDR1 is MNHGY, CDR2 SAAAGT. The V gene lost 6 bases and the J gene lost 0 bases, with 18 bases spanning the gap.

The V and J genes are TRBV7-1 and TRBJ1-1, with 9 bases matching TRBD1. TRBV7-1 is marked as an open reading frame, function uncertain. V dropped 5 bases and J dropped 5; count of bases not matched to a gene: 3. The CDR3 loop spans 13 amino acids. This CDR3 is CASSTGQGTEAFF. Written as DNA, the CDR3 is TGTGCCAGCAGCACAGGACAGGGGACTGAAGCTTTCTTT.

V and J are TRBV6-8 and TRBJ1-2, with 9 bases matching TRBD1. The germline gives CDR1 MNHGY, CDR2 SAAAGT. The CDR3 is made up of 15 amino acids. The V gene end was trimmed by 10 bases and the J gene end by 2 bases; junction bases not matched to a gene: 11. The CDR3 sequence: CAITSGQGLNYGYTF. The CDR3, as DNA: TGTGCCATCACCTCGGGACAGGGCCTCAACTATGGCTACACCTTC.

This clone has a handful of counts. CDR3 bases: TGTGCCAGCAGCGTCCAGACAGGGGGTAATGAAAAACTGTTTTTT. This translates into CASSVQTGGNEKLFF. This chain connects TRBV11-3 to TRBJ1-4; TRBD1 matches at 9 bases. V lost 5 bases to trimming and J lost 4 bases; unmatched junction nucleotides: 5. This CDR3 is built from 15 residues. CDR1 and CDR2 (germline): SGHNT, YENEEA.

CDR3 residues: CATSRDDRDRGSGYTF. CDR3 bases: TGTGCCACCAGCAGAGATGATCGGGACAGGGGTTCCGGCTACACCTTC. The chain carries TRBV15 and TRBJ1-2; TRBD1 matches 10 bases. CDR1 LNHNV and CDR2 YYDKDF come from the germline V gene (reference sequence). Germline trimming cut 0 bases from V and 8 bases from J; bases unmatched to any gene: 9. The CDR3 has 16 amino acids.

The chain combines TRBV28 with TRBJ1-5, with a tentative D call TRBD1 (6 bases). Trimming pared 3 bases from V and 4 bases from J, leaving 16 bases between. CDR3 length: 16 amino acids. CDR1 is MDHEN, CDR2 SYDVKM, per germline. CDR3 in DNA: TGTGCCAGCAGTTTTGCCCAGACAGGACCTAATCAGCCCCAGCATTTT. Protein sequence: CASSFAQTGPNQPQHF.

The gene calls are TRBV11-3 and TRBJ2-5; weak D call: TRBD1 (8 bases). V lost 5 bases and J 4 bases, leaving 17 bases between the germline ends. This CDR3 region has 15 residues. CDR1 SGHNT and CDR2 YENEEA come from the germline V gene. The CDR3 spells CASSTNRGGRETQYF. As DNA, the CDR3 is TGTGCCAGCAGCACCAACAGGGGGGGACGAGAGACCCAGTACTTC.